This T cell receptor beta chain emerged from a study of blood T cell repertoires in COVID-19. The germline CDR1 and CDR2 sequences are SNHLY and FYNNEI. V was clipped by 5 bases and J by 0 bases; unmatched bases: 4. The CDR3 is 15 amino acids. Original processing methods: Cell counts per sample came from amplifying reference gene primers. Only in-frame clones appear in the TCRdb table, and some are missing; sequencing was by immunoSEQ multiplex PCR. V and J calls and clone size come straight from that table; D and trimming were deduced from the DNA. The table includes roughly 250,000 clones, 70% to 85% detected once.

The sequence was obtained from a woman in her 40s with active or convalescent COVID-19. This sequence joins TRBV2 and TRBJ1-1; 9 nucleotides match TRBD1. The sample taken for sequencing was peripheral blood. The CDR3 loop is CASSRQGEMNTEAFF. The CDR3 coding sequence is TGTGCCAGCAGTAGACAGGGGGAGATGAACACTGAAGCTTTCTTT.